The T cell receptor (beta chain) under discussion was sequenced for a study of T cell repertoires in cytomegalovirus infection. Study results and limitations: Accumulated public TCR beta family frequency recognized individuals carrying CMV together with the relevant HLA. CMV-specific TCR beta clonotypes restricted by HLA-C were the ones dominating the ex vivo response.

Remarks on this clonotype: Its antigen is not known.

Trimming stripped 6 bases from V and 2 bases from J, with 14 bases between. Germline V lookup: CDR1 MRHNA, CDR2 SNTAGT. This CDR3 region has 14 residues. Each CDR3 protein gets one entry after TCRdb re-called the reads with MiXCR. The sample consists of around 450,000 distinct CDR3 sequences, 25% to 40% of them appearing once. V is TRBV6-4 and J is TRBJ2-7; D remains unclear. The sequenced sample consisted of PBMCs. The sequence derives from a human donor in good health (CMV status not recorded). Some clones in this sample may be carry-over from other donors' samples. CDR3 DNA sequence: TGTGCCAGCAGCCCGCGTGGTAGCACCTACGAGCAGTACTTC. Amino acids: CASSPRGSTYEQYF.